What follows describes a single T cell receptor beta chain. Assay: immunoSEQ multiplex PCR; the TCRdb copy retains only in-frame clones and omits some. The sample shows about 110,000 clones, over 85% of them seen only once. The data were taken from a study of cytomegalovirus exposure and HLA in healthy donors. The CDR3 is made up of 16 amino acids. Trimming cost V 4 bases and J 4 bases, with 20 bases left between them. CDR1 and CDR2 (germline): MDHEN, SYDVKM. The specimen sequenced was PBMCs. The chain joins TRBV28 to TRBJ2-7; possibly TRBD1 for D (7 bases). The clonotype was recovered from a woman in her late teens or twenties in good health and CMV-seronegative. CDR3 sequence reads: CASSSQGQGGFYEQYF. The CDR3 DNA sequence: TGTGCCAGCAGTTCTCAGGGGCAGGGGGGTTTTTACGAGCAGTACTTC.